A selection of T cell receptor beta chains follows, all from one sample in a study of cytomegalovirus exposure and HLA in healthy donors. TCRdb keeps only in-frame clones here, not all; method: immunoSEQ multiplex PCR. The data hold some 140,000 clones, with roughly 80% observed a single time. Sequencing was performed on PBMCs. All receptors come from a man aged 30-40 years in good health and CMV-seropositive. Each CDR3 is given with its conserved first and last residue. Fields, in order: V gene, D gene, J gene, clone size, CDR3 protein, CDR3 DNA. D genes are given only for firm matches. Only some rows state a clone size, as once, few, many or a class for expanded clones.

V gene: TRBV2; D gene: TRBD2; J gene: TRBJ2-4; clone size: .; CDR3 protein: CASSPTSGSDIQYF; CDR3 DNA: TGTGCCAGCAGTCCGACTAGCGGGAGCGACATTCAGTACTTC
V gene: TRBV4-2; D gene: .; J gene: TRBJ1-2; clone size: few; CDR3 protein: CASSRETGEGGYTF; CDR3 DNA: TGTGCCAGCAGCCGTGAGACAGGCGAAGGGGGCTACACCTTC
V gene: TRBV11-3; D gene: .; J gene: TRBJ2-1; clone size: few; CDR3 protein: CASSLSPARGNEQFF; CDR3 DNA: TGTGCCAGCAGCCTATCGCCCGCCAGAGGCAATGAGCAGTTCTTC
V gene: TRBV7-3; D gene: .; J gene: TRBJ1-1; clone size: .; CDR3 protein: CASSLTPSSENTEAFF; CDR3 DNA: TGTGCCAGCAGCTTAACTCCCAGTAGCGAGAACACTGAAGCTTTCTTT
V gene: TRBV2; D gene: .; J gene: TRBJ1-5; clone size: few; CDR3 protein: CASTVDQINQPQHF; CDR3 DNA: TGTGCCAGCACCGTTGATCAGATCAATCAGCCCCAGCATTTT
V gene: TRBV27; D gene: TRBD2; J gene: TRBJ2-2; clone size: .; CDR3 protein: CASSITPGGQNTGELFF; CDR3 DNA: TGTGCCAGCAGTATCACGCCGGGGGGGCAGAACACCGGGGAGCTGTTTTTT
V gene: TRBV10-3; D gene: TRBD2; J gene: TRBJ2-5; clone size: few; CDR3 protein: CAISQPSGGKETQYF; CDR3 DNA: TGTGCCATCAGTCAGCCTAGCGGGGGGAAAGAGACCCAGTACTTC
V gene: TRBV7-2; D gene: .; J gene: TRBJ2-7; clone size: .; CDR3 protein: CASSLLSKGTYEQYF; CDR3 DNA: TGTGCCAGCAGCTTATTATCCAAGGGGACCTACGAGCAGTACTTC
V gene: TRBV6-5; D gene: TRBD1; J gene: TRBJ1-2; clone size: .; CDR3 protein: CASSNRGWDYGYTF; CDR3 DNA: TGTGCCAGCAGTAACAGGGGTTGGGACTATGGCTACACCTTC
V gene: TRBV30; D gene: .; J gene: TRBJ2-1; clone size: .; CDR3 protein: CAWSPMGGTSSYNEQFF; CDR3 DNA: TGTGCCTGGAGTCCTATGGGGGGGACAAGCTCCTACAATGAGCAGTTCTTC
V gene: TRBV27; D gene: TRBD1; J gene: TRBJ1-5; clone size: .; CDR3 protein: CARCTGGRHQPQHF; CDR3 DNA: TGTGCCAGATGCACAGGGGGCCGCCATCAGCCCCAGCATTTT
V gene: TRBV18; D gene: .; J gene: TRBJ2-3; clone size: few; CDR3 protein: CASSQGDIWYF; CDR3 DNA: TGTGCCAGCTCACAGGGGGATATTTGGTATTTT
V gene: TRBV6-5; D gene: TRBD1; J gene: TRBJ1-1; clone size: .; CDR3 protein: CASSYSQGAGNTEAFF; CDR3 DNA: TGTGCCAGCAGTTACTCCCAGGGGGCCGGGAACACTGAAGCTTTCTTT
V gene: TRBV4-2; D gene: .; J gene: TRBJ2-3; clone size: .; CDR3 protein: CASRRELNTDTQYF; CDR3 DNA: TGTGCCAGCAGAAGGGAGTTAAACACAGATACGCAGTATTTT
V gene: TRBV28; D gene: TRBD1; J gene: TRBJ2-7; clone size: few; CDR3 protein: CASKVGQGSPSGPYEQYF; CDR3 DNA: TGTGCCAGCAAAGTGGGACAGGGAAGTCCTAGCGGCCCCTACGAGCAGTACTTC
V gene: TRBV7-6; D gene: .; J gene: TRBJ1-4; clone size: .; CDR3 protein: CASSFGAGVEKLFF; CDR3 DNA: TGTGCCAGCAGCTTTGGGGCAGGGGTCGAAAAACTGTTTTTT
V gene: TRBV7-2; D gene: .; J gene: TRBJ2-5; clone size: once; CDR3 protein: CASSFDTTQYF; CDR3 DNA: TGTGCCAGCAGCTTTGACACGACCCAGTACTTC